What follows are 21 T cell receptor beta chains derived from one specimen sequenced in a study of PD-1 blockade in mismatch repair-deficient tumors. Here immunoSEQ multiplex PCR was the method, and the copy in TCRdb shows in-frame clones only, minus some. The data contain some 85,000 clones, 80% to 90% of them seen just once; the ten biggest clones take up roughly 5.5%. The specimen was peripheral blood, collected 44 weeks after starting pembrolizumab. Receptors originate from an adult with mismatch repair-deficient cancer.

The rearrangement uses TRBV11-3 and TRBJ2-1; a weak D match, TRBD2 (5 bases). Trimming removed 1 base from V and 2 bases from J, with 9 bases in between. CDR3 size: 15 residues. Germline loops: CDR1 SGHNT, CDR2 YENEEA. The CDR3 reads CASSLGTRAYNEQFF. CDR3 bases: TGTGCCAGCAGCTTAGGCACTAGGGCCTACAATGAGCAGTTCTTC.

This clone was found a few times. The chain is built from TRBV10-3 and TRBJ2-7, with unresolved D. V was cut by 2 bases and J by 6 bases, with 11 bases left in between. This CDR3 is built from 13 residues. Germline V CDR1 and CDR2: ENHRY, SYGVKD. In DNA, the CDR3 is TGTGCCATCAGTGAGCAGAGACCGGGCGAGCAGTACTTC. This codes for CAISEQRPGEQYF.

The V and J genes are TRBV25-1 and TRBJ1-1; D remains ambiguous. From germline, CDR1 is MGHDK and CDR2 SYGVNS. The CDR3 has 14 amino acids. V dropped 6 bases and J dropped 4 bases, with 15 bases sitting between them. The CDR3 region has the DNA TGTGCCAGCAGCGCTCGGAACAGAGGCACTGAAGCTTTCTTT. This sequence encodes CASSARNRGTEAFF.

The chain uses TRBV11-2 and TRBJ2-3, with 10 nucleotides matching TRBD2. The V gene's germline CDR1 is SGHAT and CDR2 FQNNGV. The CDR3 spans 19 residues. Trimming cost V 2 bases and J 3 bases; bases outside gene matches: 14. The CDR3 DNA sequence: TGTGCCAGCAGCTTAAGGGGAGCTAGGGCTAGCGGGAGAACAGATACGCAGTATTTT. Translated, it gives CASSLRGARASGRTDTQYF. Drawing the rest from reference TRBV11-2 and TRBJ2-3, the complete variable domain is EAGVAQSPRYKIIEKRQSVAFWCNPISGHATLYWYQQILGQGPKLLIQFQNNGVVDDSQLPKDRFSAERLKGVDSTLKIQPAKLEDSAVYLCASSLRGARASGRTDTQYFGPGTRLTVL.

The rearrangement links TRBV29-1 to TRBJ2-1, with TRBD2 identical over 14 bases. This CDR3 comprises 14 residues. The germline V gene has CDR1 SQVTM and CDR2 ANQGSEA. Unmatched junction bases numbered 1, after V lost 7 bases and J lost 2 bases. The CDR3 loop reads CSAGLAGAYNEQFF. As DNA, the CDR3 is TGCAGCGCGGGACTAGCGGGAGCCTACAATGAGCAGTTCTTC.

This rearrangement joins TRBV18 to TRBJ1-1; D is ambiguous. The germline V gene encodes CDR1 KGHSH and CDR2 LQKENI. This CDR3 contains 15 residues. The germline V and J ends were trimmed by 3 bases and 4 bases, with 15 bases remaining between them. The CDR3 nucleotides are TGTGCCAGCTCACCCGAGGTAGGATCTGGCACTGAAGCTTTCTTT. It yields the protein CASSPEVGSGTEAFF.

The rearrangement links TRBV19 to TRBJ2-5; a weak D match, TRBD2 (5 bases). Trimming pared 5 bases from V and 3 bases from J, leaving 13 bases between. The CDR3 is 14 amino acids. The germline gives CDR1 LNHDA, CDR2 SQIVND (reference sequence). The CDR3 DNA reads TGTGCCAGTAGTCCTCGGGGATTAAAAGAGACCCAGTACTTC. Protein product: CASSPRGLKETQYF.

The V call is TRBV7-9, the J call TRBJ1-5; 8 nucleotides align to TRBD1. Trimming removed 5 bases from V and 3 bases from J; junction bases left unmatched: 6. CDR1 is SEHNR and CDR2 is FQNEAQ in the germline V gene (reference sequence). The CDR3 runs 15 residues. CDR3 sequence reads: CASSRTGGINQPQHF. Here the CDR3 DNA reads TGTGCCAGCAGCCGAACAGGGGGTATCAATCAGCCCCAGCATTTT.

The DNA for the CDR3 is TGTGCCAGCAGCCCGACAGGGTTAAGTCCCTACGAGCAGTACTTC. The encoded protein is CASSPTGLSPYEQYF. The V gene is TRBV5-4, the J gene TRBJ2-7, with TRBD1 identical over 7 bases. Germline-derived CDR1 and CDR2 are SGHNT and YYREEE (reference sequence). CDR3 size: 15 residues. The ends lost 4 bases at V and 2 bases at J; junction bases unmatched: 9. The entire variable domain, with the rest obtained from reference TRBV5-4 and TRBJ2-7, is as follows: ETGVTQSPTHLIKTRGQQVTLRCSSQSGHNTVSWYQQALGQGPQFIFQYYREEENGRGNFPPRFSGLQFPNYSSELNVNALELDDSALYLCASSPTGLSPYEQYFGPGTRLTVT.

This chain connects TRBV6-6 to TRBJ1-4, with a tentative D call TRBD1 (6 bases). CDR3 length: 15 residues. Trimming stripped 0 bases from V and 8 bases from J, with 13 bases between. From germline, CDR1 is MNHNY and CDR2 SVGAGI (reference sequence). CDR3 protein: CASSYSTRGGEKLFF. The DNA of the CDR3 is TGTGCCAGCAGTTACTCGACCAGGGGAGGAGAAAAACTGTTTTTT.

The chain combines TRBV6-6 with TRBJ2-2, with TRBD2 matching over 10 bases. In germline, CDR1 is MNHNY, CDR2 SVGAGI (reference sequence). Germline trimming cut 2 bases from V and 4 bases from J; bases unmatched to any gene: 4. The CDR3 is made up of 16 amino acids. The CDR3 protein is CASSYGAGGFTGELFF. CDR3 in DNA: TGTGCCAGCAGTTACGGAGCGGGAGGGTTCACCGGGGAGCTGTTTTTT.

The rearrangement joins TRBV29-1 to TRBJ2-5; D ambiguous. The V and J ends lost 4 bases and 2 bases respectively, with 11 bases between them. Germline V CDR1 and CDR2: SQVTM, ANQGSEA. The CDR3 totals 13 residues. The CDR3 coding sequence is TGCAGCGTTGCAGATGCATTACAAGAGACCCAGTACTTC. Translation: CSVADALQETQYF. The full variable domain, its missing parts supplied by reference TRBV29-1 and TRBJ2-5, is SAVISQKPSRDICQRGTSLTIQCQVDSQVTMMFWYRQQPGQSLTLIATANQGSEATYESGFVIDKFPISRPNLTFSTLTVSNMSPEDSSIYLCSVADALQETQYFGPGTRLLVL.

CDR3 nucleotide sequence: TGTGCCAGCAGCGGAGGAATCAATCAGCCCCAGCATTTT. The encoded protein is CASSGGINQPQHF. V is TRBV6-5 and J is TRBJ1-5; D not certain. V was shortened by 6 bases and J by 3 bases, with 9 bases between the two germline ends. CDR3 length: 13 amino acids. CDR1 is MNHEY, CDR2 SVGAGI, per germline.

The gene calls are TRBV5-1 and TRBJ2-3; D perhaps matches TRBD2 (6 bases). There are 15 residues in the CDR3. Trimming pared 0 bases from V and 2 bases from J, leaving 10 bases between. CDR1 is SGHRS and CDR2 is YFSETQ in the germline V gene. The CDR3 bases are TGCGCCAGCAGCTTGGTGGCGGGATCCACAGATACGCAGTATTTT. It encodes CASSLVAGSTDTQYF.

This clone appeared a few times. The chain combines TRBV27 with TRBJ2-1; D is unclear. Between the trimmed V and J ends, which lost 5 bases and 5 bases, there was a span of 25 bases. Looked up from germline, CDR1 is MNHEY and CDR2 is SMNVEV (reference sequence). CDR3 length: 18 residues. The CDR3 protein is CASSPNQVRISRDNEQFF. Here the CDR3 DNA reads TGTGCCAGCAGTCCAAACCAGGTCCGCATCTCTCGGGACAATGAGCAGTTCTTC.

This clone has just one count. This chain uses TRBV18 with TRBJ2-5, with unresolved D. The germline CDR1 and CDR2 sequences are KGHSH and LQKENI. The CDR3 is 12 amino acids. Trimming stripped 5 bases from V and 2 bases from J, with 6 bases between. The CDR3 DNA is TGTGCCAGCTCAAACTATCAAGAGACCCAGTACTTC. This translates into CASSNYQETQYF.

This chain's CDR3 is CASRTGTGGYEKLFF. The CDR3 nucleotides read TGTGCCAGCAGAACCGGGACAGGGGGTTATGAAAAACTGTTTTTT. The rearrangement joins TRBV6-5 to TRBJ1-4, with 11 positions matching TRBD1. The J segment lost 6 bases and the V segment lost 6 bases, leaving 6 bases of the junction unmatched. The CDR3 is 15 amino acids. Germline CDR1 and CDR2: MNHEY and SVGAGI.

This clone appeared once. The chain links TRBV5-1 to TRBJ2-6; no definite D call. Trimming took off 0 bases at V and 1 base at J, with 5 bases between the two ends. In germline, CDR1 is SGHRS, CDR2 YFSETQ. This CDR3 comprises 15 residues. The CDR3 reads CASSLAVSGANVLTF. The CDR3 coding sequence is TGCGCCAGCAGCTTGGCAGTTTCTGGGGCCAACGTCCTGACTTTC.

V usage is TRBV27 and J usage is TRBJ2-1; TRBD1 or TRBD2 may be the D gene (5 bases each). Germline CDR1 reads MNHEY; CDR2 reads SMNVEV (reference sequence). V gave up 5 bases and J gave up 5 bases, with 16 bases separating them. The CDR3 spans 15 residues. CDR3 bases: TGTGCCAGCAGTGAACTTTGGGACCCAGACAATGAGCAGTTCTTC. It encodes CASSELWDPDNEQFF.

The chain links TRBV19 to TRBJ1-1, with D maybe TRBD1 (6 bases). V dropped 4 bases and J dropped 4 bases, with 13 bases sitting between them. The germline V gene encodes CDR1 LNHDA and CDR2 SQIVND (reference sequence). The CDR3 extends over 14 amino acids. CDR3 loop: CASSSYRDGTEAFF. CDR3 coding DNA: TGTGCCAGTAGTAGTTACAGGGATGGCACTGAAGCTTTCTTT.

The gene calls are TRBV2 and TRBJ2-7; D gene ambiguous. Trimming shortened V by 5 bases and J by 4 bases, and 9 bases separated the two germline ends. Germline assignment: CDR1 SNHLY and CDR2 FYNNEI. The CDR3 is made up of 12 amino acids. The CDR3 reads CASSSVRYEQYF. Written as DNA, the CDR3 is TGTGCCAGCAGTTCGGTGAGGTACGAGCAGTACTTC.